The text below deals with one T cell receptor beta chain. Its antigen is not identified. The data were obtained in a study of T cell responses to AZD1222 COVID-19 vaccine. Study-wide results and limits: Repertoire sampling was restricted to post-peak T cell response timepoints. Increases in Spike-specific TCR breadth and depth were seen after two AZD1222 doses.

Here immunoSEQ multiplex PCR was the method, and the copy in TCRdb shows in-frame clones only, minus some. The table has fewer than 180,000 clones, roughly 90% seen once. This specimen was peripheral blood, taken 28 days after the second AZD1222 dose. The receptor comes from an adult who received the AZD1222 COVID-19 vaccine.

The CDR3 DNA reads as TGTGCCAGCTCACCGCTAGCGGGAATTAACCCGAACACCGGGGAGCTGTTTTTT. Translated, it gives CASSPLAGINPNTGELFF. The V call is TRBV18, the J call TRBJ2-2, with TRBD2 matching over 9 bases. CDR3 size: 18 residues. Germline CDR1 KGHSH, CDR2 LQKENI. The V gene end was trimmed by 3 bases and the J gene end by 0 bases; junction bases not matched to a gene: 8. The full variable domain, rest sourced from reference TRBV18 and TRBJ2-2, is NAGVMQNPRHLVRRRGQEARLRCSPMKGHSHVYWYRQLPEEGLKFMVYLQKENIIDESGMPKERFSAEFPKEGPSILRIQQVVRGDSAAYFCASSPLAGINPNTGELFFGEGSRLTVL.